This T cell receptor (beta chain) was found in a study of blood T cell repertoires in COVID-19. Study context: Collection of acute and convalescent COVID-19 samples took place in the United States, Italy and Spain. T cells, B-cell-depleted T cells, or PBMCs supplied cDNA or gDNA.

Source study methods: Counts of nucleated cells, estimated from reference gene primer amplification, were obtained. Measured with immunoSEQ multiplex PCR; TCRdb has only the in-frame clones, and not every one. For V, J and clone size, that table is used; D and trimming come from the DNA. This table holds roughly 84,000 clones, around four fifths found once. Sequencing input: peripheral blood. This clonotype was obtained from a man aged 80 or over with active or convalescent COVID-19.

CDR3 sequence reads: CASRPGQGATNEKLFF. CDR3 bases: TGTGCCAGCAGACCGGGACAGGGGGCGACTAATGAAAAACTGTTTTTT. The V gene is TRBV28, the J gene TRBJ1-4, with TRBD1 identical over 12 bases. CDR3 length equals 16 residues. CDR1 MDHEN and CDR2 SYDVKM come from the germline V gene. V gave up 6 bases and J gave up 2 bases; unmatched junction bases: 4.